Shown below are 20 T cell receptor beta chains from a single sample sequenced in a study of blood T cell repertoires in COVID-19. Some clones are missing from TCRdb's copy, which holds only in-frame ones; the method was immunoSEQ multiplex PCR. The data contain 200,000 or so clones, around 84% of them singletons. The sequenced material came from peripheral blood. Receptors were obtained from a man at least 80 years old with acute or convalescent COVID-19.

J is TRBJ1-1 and V is TRBV7-8; D perhaps matches TRBD1 (5 bases). Looked up from germline, CDR1 is SGHVS and CDR2 is FQNEAQ. The CDR3 covers 13 residues. V lost 2 bases to trimming and J lost 5 bases, with 9 bases between them. The CDR3 spells CASSLFGGTEAFF. Here the CDR3 DNA reads TGTGCCAGCAGCTTATTCGGGGGAACTGAAGCTTTCTTT.

This clone showed up just once. This rearrangement joins TRBV18 to TRBJ2-5; maybe TRBD2 (5 bases). There are 14 residues in the CDR3. Per the germline V gene, CDR1 is KGHSH and CDR2 is LQKENI. V lost 2 bases and J lost 4, with 11 bases in between. CDR3 sequence reads: CASSPNGGPETQYF. CDR3 DNA: TGTGCCAGCTCACCAAACGGCGGGCCAGAGACCCAGTACTTC.

This clone was found a few times. The gene calls are TRBV27 and TRBJ2-2; D gene ambiguous. Germline values: CDR1 MNHEY, CDR2 SMNVEV (reference sequence). The CDR3 runs to 14 residues. V lost 0 bases, J lost 4 bases, and 6 bases lay in between. CDR3 region: CASSLSRGTGELFF. For the CDR3, the DNA is TGTGCCAGCAGTTTATCGAGAGGCACCGGGGAGCTGTTTTTT.

The V gene is TRBV6-5, the J gene TRBJ2-5, with 8 positions matching TRBD1. Germline V gene sequence: CDR1 MNHEY, CDR2 SVGAGI. With V trimmed by 4 bases and J by 2 bases, 9 bases remained unmatched. The CDR3 consists of 16 residues. The CDR3 is CASSSPMTGVQETQYF. The CDR3 nucleotides read TGTGCCAGCAGTTCTCCTATGACAGGGGTTCAAGAGACCCAGTACTTC.

The chain uses TRBV27 and TRBJ2-3; no reliable D call. V lost 7 bases and J 1 base, leaving 12 bases between the germline ends. The CDR3 extends over 14 amino acids. CDR1 is MNHEY and CDR2 is SMNVEV in the germline V gene (reference sequence). The CDR3 DNA reads TGTGCCAGCATCCCTTTCAGTGGCACAGATACGCAGTATTTT. Translating it yields CASIPFSGTDTQYF.

The J gene is TRBJ2-3, the V gene TRBV7-3; D not certain. The CDR3 contains 15 residues. The germline CDR1 and CDR2 sequences are SGHTA and FQGTGA. V was clipped by 5 bases and J by 1 base, with 13 bases between them. The CDR3 nucleotides are TGTGCCAGCAGCCCCCGCGCGGCGGGCACAGATACGCAGTATTTT. This codes for CASSPRAAGTDTQYF.

The gene calls are TRBV5-4 and TRBJ2-1; 7 bases are a match to TRBD1. Germline values: CDR1 SGHNT, CDR2 YYREEE (reference sequence). Trimming took 4 bases from V and 7 from J; bases not matched to a gene: 5. The CDR3 loop spans 13 amino acids. CDR3 nucleotide sequence: TGTGCCAGCAGCACTAACAGGGGAAATGAGCAGTTCTTC. Translated: CASSTNRGNEQFF.

This chain joins TRBV5-6 and TRBJ2-7, with D possibly being TRBD1 (5 bases). CDR3 size: 15 residues. In germline, CDR1 is SGHDT, CDR2 YYEEEE. V shed 3 bases and J shed 0 bases, with 13 bases lying between them. The CDR3 reads CASSSKGRRSYEQYF. In DNA form, the CDR3 reads TGTGCCAGCAGCTCGAAGGGGCGACGCTCCTACGAGCAGTACTTC.

The chain joins TRBV5-1 to TRBJ2-3; 14 nucleotides agree with TRBD2. With 4 bases clipped from V and 1 base from J, the junction kept 8 bases outside the gene matches. The CDR3 is 18 residues long. The germline V gene has CDR1 SGHRS and CDR2 YFSETQ. The CDR3 reads CASSPGTSGSRGTDTQYF. The CDR3 DNA is TGCGCCAGCAGCCCCGGGACTAGCGGGAGTAGGGGCACAGATACGCAGTATTTT.

This chain links TRBV12-3 or TRBV12-4 with TRBJ2-2; D is ambiguous. The CDR3 runs to 13 residues. V was cut by 5 bases and J by 3 bases, with 7 bases left in between. For the CDR3, the DNA is TGTGCCAGCAGTCCCCGGGACACCGGGGAGCTGTTTTTT. This translates into CASSPRDTGELFF.

This chain connects TRBV7-2 to TRBJ1-4; D unclear. V lost 6 bases to trimming and J lost 4 bases, with 6 bases between them. The CDR3 has 12 amino acids. Germline CDR1 reads SGHTA; CDR2 reads FQGNSA. CDR3: CASRSGNEKLFF. CDR3 DNA: TGTGCCAGCAGGAGTGGTAATGAAAAACTGTTTTTT. Looking up the rest from reference TRBV7-2 and TRBJ1-4 gives the full variable domain: GAGVSQSPSNKVTEKGKDVELRCDPISGHTALYWYRQSLGQGLEFLIYFQGNSAPDKSGLPSDRFSAERTGGSVSTLTIQRTQQEDSAVYLCASRSGNEKLFFGSGTQLSVL.

J is TRBJ2-7 and V is TRBV30; 10 bases agree with TRBD1. V dropped 7 bases and J dropped 0; count of bases not matched to a gene: 3. The CDR3 consists of 13 residues. Per the germline V gene, CDR1 is GTSNPN and CDR2 is SVGIG (reference sequence). The CDR3 protein is CAFWTGGSYEQYF. CDR3 DNA: TGTGCCTTCTGGACAGGGGGCTCCTACGAGCAGTACTTC. Filled out from reference TRBV30 and TRBJ2-7, the complete variable domain reads SQTIHQWPATLVQPVGSPLSLECTVEGTSNPNLYWYRQAAGRGLQLLFYSVGIGQISSEVPQNLSASRPQDRQFILSSKKLLLSDSGFYLCAFWTGGSYEQYFGPGTRLTVT.

CDR3 nucleotides: TGTGCCAGCAGCCTAATAGCGGGAGGGGGGGAGACCCAGTACTTC. Translation: CASSLIAGGGETQYF. The V call is TRBV7-2, the J call TRBJ2-5; 11 bases agree with TRBD2. V trimming: 5 bases; J trimming: 5 bases; junction bases outside the gene matches: 7. The CDR3 covers 15 residues. The germline V gene has CDR1 SGHTA and CDR2 FQGNSA.

The genes are TRBV18 and TRBJ2-7, with a weak D call TRBD1 (5 bases). The CDR3 length is 14 residues. Trimming took 4 bases from V and 0 from J, leaving 10 bases between them. Looked up from germline, CDR1 is KGHSH and CDR2 is LQKENI. The CDR3 region is CASSQQGSSYEQYF. CDR3 nucleotide sequence: TGTGCCAGCTCACAGCAGGGCAGCTCCTACGAGCAGTACTTC.

The chain uses TRBV7-9 and TRBJ2-5; 7 nucleotides agree with TRBD2. Germline trimming cut 7 bases from V and 5 bases from J; bases unmatched to any gene: 10. Germline V gene sequence: CDR1 SEHNR, CDR2 FQNEAQ (reference sequence). The CDR3 covers 14 residues. The CDR3 nucleotides read TGTGCCAGCACCGACTGGGGGGGAGAGGAGACCCAGTACTTC. This gives the protein CASTDWGGEETQYF.

The chain carries TRBV30 and TRBJ2-1; TRBD2 matches at 11 bases. CDR3 length: 15 residues. CDR1 GTSNPN and CDR2 SVGIG come from the germline V gene (reference sequence). V lost 3 bases to trimming and J lost 6 bases; unmatched junction nucleotides: 7. The CDR3 nucleotides are TGTGCCTGGAGGGAGACTAGCGGGATTATCAATGAGCAGTTCTTC. Translation: CAWRETSGIINEQFF. The full variable domain, with the rest looked up from reference TRBV30 and TRBJ2-1, is SQTIHQWPATLVQPVGSPLSLECTVEGTSNPNLYWYRQAAGRGLQLLFYSVGIGQISSEVPQNLSASRPQDRQFILSSKKLLLSDSGFYLCAWRETSGIINEQFFGPGTRLTVL.

The chain couples TRBV19 to TRBJ2-4; 9 bases match TRBD2. Germline CDR1 LNHDA, CDR2 SQIVND (reference sequence). The CDR3 spans 18 residues. V shed 1 base, J shed 2 bases, and the junction held 9 bases outside the gene matches. The CDR3 here is CASSIAGASGATKNIQYF. CDR3 DNA sequence: TGTGCCAGTAGTATAGCGGGGGCTAGCGGGGCGACCAAAAACATTCAGTACTTC.

The CDR3 bases are TGTGCCAGCAGCCAAGATGGGCAGGGGAGTAATTCACCCCTCCACTTT. This gives the protein CASSQDGQGSNSPLHF. V gene TRBV4-2 combines with J gene TRBJ1-6, with D tentatively TRBD1 (6 bases). Trimming shortened V by 0 bases and J by 6 bases, and 12 bases separated the two germline ends. CDR1 and CDR2 from the germline V gene are LGHNA and YNFKEQ. The CDR3 loop spans 16 amino acids.

The V gene is TRBV21-1, the J gene TRBJ2-5; the D call TRBD2 from the table was never checked on the DNA. TRBV21-1 is noted as a pseudogene. The CDR3 extends over 17 amino acids. CDR3: CASSLRTKLAGEETQYF. The CDR3, as DNA: TGTGCCAGCAGCCTCCGCACCAAGCTAGCGGGTGAAGAGACCCAGTACTTC.

The chain has TRBV4-1 and TRBJ2-1; TRBD2 might be the D (5 bases). V was shortened by 1 base and J by 7 bases, with 14 bases between the two germline ends. The CDR3 is 15 amino acids. The V gene's germline CDR1 is MGHRA and CDR2 YSYEKL. The CDR3, as DNA: TGCGCCAGCAGCCAAGTCTCATACGGCGGGAATGAGCAGTTCTTC. Its translation is CASSQVSYGGNEQFF.